This entry describes one T cell receptor (beta chain). This clonotype was counted many times. Its recognized antigen is unknown. Base qualities were left out, and no much larger clone turns up one base away. The CDR1 and CDR2 encoded by the germline V gene are SQVTM and ANQGSEA. The CDR3 starts with the cysteine, ends with the phenylalanine, and has 12 residues. Only CDR3 DNA is held: 36 bases, read in frame from base 1. A distance of 7 bases separates the germline ends of V and J, which lose 5 bases and 0 bases respectively. Stable hyperthyroidism was defined as no progression to ophthalmopathy within 18 months of follow-up. Patients with hyperthyroidism were aged 18 to 65 years, had been newly diagnosed, and had a disease duration of less than 2 months. Anyone with other autoimmune diseases, uncontrolled infections, pregnancy or lactation was excluded from the study. Diagnosis relied on clinical symptoms, serum thyroxine, TRAb, thyroid ultrasound and orbital computed tomography. Ficoll-Paque density gradient centrifugation was used to isolate PBMCs from 10 ml of fresh peripheral blood. Trizol reagent was used to extract the total RNA, and its quality was then checked on an Agilent 2100 Bioanalyzer.

For repertoire sequencing, the TCR beta CDR3 regions were amplified from RNA transcripts. The first round of RT-PCR was done with HTBI primers and the Qiagen OneStep RT-PCR kit, and was followed by a second round of multiplex PCR, then size selection and purification. Libraries were sequenced paired-end with 100 bp reads on an Illumina HiSeq2000. Concerning the study's data processing: SOAPnuke was used to process the reads, removing any read that contained adapters or uncalled bases, had a mean Phred below 15, or lacked an exact match to the constant primer or identifier. High-quality paired reads were merged with COPE v1.2.5. Each unique nucleotide sequence was defined as a clonotype, and clonotypes were aligned to IMGT TRB V, D and J references with MiTCR v1.1. The analysis was limited to V-J combinations with a frequency above 0.0001, which together covered more than 99% of repertoires. For each V-J combination, a TCR clonal expansion and chaos score was defined as the ratio of F50 clonal expansion to chaos observed in the TCRdist matrix. Welch's t-statistics and random forest were used to reduce the features to about 12 V-J combinations, which were then used as input to a naive Bayes classifier. The similarity between thyroid and blood repertoires was quantified using the Morisita-Horn index. Using fastp at Q25 and MiXCR, TCRdb reprocessed the public reads and kept productive beta chains. Rows matching on CDR3 protein sequence are summarized as one entry with the most common DNA and genes. The V and J calls here are based on TCRdb, not the publication. The sample table records about 400,000 distinct CDR3 sequences; approximately 21% of these occur just once. The ten largest account for more than 2.5% of the sample.

The sample comes from a study of Graves' ophthalmopathy and Graves' hyperthyroidism (dated by TCRdb to 2016 to 2019). Some background on the complete study: Peripheral blood was collected at initial diagnosis, prior to any treatment. To tell Graves' ophthalmopathy apart from Graves' hyperthyroidism, and to predict which patients would progress to ophthalmopathy, the study relied on TCR beta repertoire signatures. In total, some 140 blood samples were TCR-sequenced: 40 to 45 ophthalmopathy, around 75 hyperthyroidism and about 17 hyperthyroidism-to-ophthalmopathy patients. To explore V-J signatures that separate ophthalmopathy from hyperthyroidism, a discovery set of about 96 patients was enrolled, consisting of 40 to 45 with ophthalmopathy and some 59 with stable hyperthyroidism. An independent validation cohort comprised 18 to 20 hyperthyroidism patients and 15 to 17 patients who later progressed from hyperthyroidism to ophthalmopathy. T-cell repertoires of thyroid tissue and blood were compared in 5 or 6 hyperthyroidism patients. Following sample collection, hyperthyroidism patients were given methimazole at a starting dose of 30 mg daily, and ophthalmopathy patients were given high-dose intravenous methylprednisolone. The approximately 100 discovery patients were divided at random into training and test sets in a 7:3 ratio. Here is what the overall study found, with its caveats: Ophthalmopathy was separated from stable hyperthyroidism by the 13-signature model with around 88% sensitivity and around 81% specificity in cross-validation and with 80%/75% in the test set. In validation, the model predicted ophthalmopathy progression with about 70% sensitivity and roughly 72% specificity; some 13 predicted patients were CT-confirmed with GO in a median of approximately six months. No statistical method was used to set the sample size in advance, and the investigators knew which group each participant was assigned to. Most expanded thyroid clonotypes with a frequency above 0.001 also appeared in blood, which suggests that blood repertoires may reflect the immune response in the thyroid.

The sequence was obtained from a woman younger than 30 with stable Graves' hyperthyroidism. Donor details come from another sample of the same person, matched by shared clones. The source material was peripheral blood. This chain joins TRBV29-1 to TRBJ2-5, with the D gene not clear enough to name. The DNA reads as follows: TGCAGCGTTCGACTGGACCAAGAGACCCAGTACTTC. The resulting protein is CSVRLDQETQYF.